One sample yielded the 27 T cell receptor beta chains listed below, sequenced in a study of T-cell memory formation after mild COVID-19. MiXCR, applied by TCRdb to the 5' RACE reads, yields one record per CDR3 protein. The sample consists of more than 250,000 distinct CDR3 sequences, approximately 15% of them appearing once. The sequenced sample was PBMCs or a T cell subset sorted from them (not recorded which). The receptors stem from a man aged 18 to 35 who had mild COVID-19 (a few samples of this study predate the infection). Cell type and time point are not known.

This clonotype showed up many times. The rearrangement uses TRBV4-1 and TRBJ2-7; TRBD2 is a possible D gene (5 bases). This CDR3 spans 15 amino acids. CDR1 and CDR2 from the germline V gene are MGHRA and YSYEKL. Between the trimmed V and J ends, which lost 2 bases and 2 bases, there was a span of 13 bases. The CDR3 protein is CASSQRGSGPYEQYF. In DNA form, the CDR3 reads TGCGCCAGCAGCCAAAGAGGGTCCGGGCCCTACGAGCAGTACTTC.

V and J are TRBV7-2 and TRBJ2-7; no clear D gene. Germline V gene lookup returns CDR1 SGHTA and CDR2 FQGNSA. The length of the CDR3 is 14 residues. V was cut by 3 bases and J by 3 bases, with 12 bases left in between. The CDR3 reads CASSFGRLSYEQYF. CDR3 nucleotide sequence: TGTGCCAGCAGCTTCGGCAGGTTGAGCTACGAGCAGTACTTC.

This clonotype was seen at least ten times. The V gene is TRBV6-5, the J gene TRBJ2-2; D uncertain. The CDR3 extends over 12 amino acids. Looked up from germline, CDR1 is MNHEY and CDR2 is SVGAGI. V lost 4 bases to trimming and J lost 4 bases, with 4 bases between them. CDR3 sequence: CASSFPTGELFF. CDR3 nucleotides: TGTGCCAGCAGTTTTCCCACCGGGGAGCTGTTTTTT.

This clonotype appeared a few times. V and J are TRBV7-9 and TRBJ2-5; no firm D call. V was trimmed by 4 bases and J by 3 bases, leaving 9 bases between them. The CDR3 contains 13 residues. The germline V gene encodes CDR1 SEHNR and CDR2 FQNEAQ (reference sequence). The CDR3 bases are TGTGCCAGCAGCTCCCCCCTCGAAGAGACCCAGTACTTC. Its protein product is CASSSPLEETQYF.

This clonotype was detected only a few times. The gene calls are TRBV9 and TRBJ2-3; D gene ambiguous. Germline values: CDR1 SGDLS, CDR2 YYNGEE. V was cut by 2 bases and J by 4 bases, with 14 bases left in between. The CDR3 spans 15 residues. CDR3 bases: TGTGCCAGCAGCGTCGCTTATTCGACCGCAGATACGCAGTATTTT. Residues: CASSVAYSTADTQYF.

This clonotype was observed a handful of times. The chain combines TRBV5-1 with TRBJ2-3; TRBD2 matches at 9 bases. The CDR3 runs to 17 residues. V shed 0 bases, J shed 3 bases, and the junction held 8 bases outside the gene matches. Germline CDR1 reads SGHRS; CDR2 reads YFSETQ. The CDR3 sequence: CASSLGISGGRTDTQYF. The CDR3 DNA reads TGCGCCAGCAGCTTGGGGATCAGCGGGGGGAGAACAGATACGCAGTATTTT.

This clonotype was counted between two and nine times. V is TRBV12-3 or TRBV12-4 and J is TRBJ2-5, with a weak D call TRBD2 (6 bases). Trimming shortened V by 4 bases and J by 5 bases, and 23 bases separated the two germline ends. The CDR3 length is 17 residues. This CDR3 reads CASSSSLAGRIQETQYF. CDR3 in DNA: TGTGCCAGCAGTTCCTCACTCGCGGGGAGAATCCAGGAGACCCAGTACTTC.

The chain carries TRBV7-2 and TRBJ2-6, with D perhaps matching TRBD1 or TRBD2 (5 bases each). The CDR3 is 18 amino acids. Germline CDR1 is SGHTA and CDR2 is FQGNSA. The V and J ends lost 5 bases and 4 bases respectively, with 21 bases between them. As DNA, the CDR3 is TGTGCCAGCAGCCCTAAGAGGGGTTTGGTGGACGGGGCCAACGTCCTGACTTTC. This translates into CASSPKRGLVDGANVLTF.

This clonotype was counted a few times. The CDR3, as DNA: TGCAGTGCTAGATATCGGGGCTACTATGGCTACACCTTC. Its translation: CSARYRGYYGYTF. The V call is TRBV20-1, the J call TRBJ1-2, with D maybe TRBD1 (5 bases). The V end lost 2 bases, the J end lost 3 bases, and 10 bases lay between the germline ends. The CDR3 loop spans 13 amino acids. Germline V gene lookup returns CDR1 DFQATT and CDR2 SNEGSKA (reference sequence).

This chain joins TRBV5-6 and TRBJ2-3; D ambiguous. In germline, CDR1 is SGHDT, CDR2 YYEEEE. CDR3 length: 16 amino acids. Trimming removed 1 base at V and 2 bases at J, with 14 bases between. The CDR3 DNA reads TGTGCCAGCAGCTTGTGGGGAAGGTTTAACACAGATACGCAGTATTTT. Its translation: CASSLWGRFNTDTQYF.

The CDR3 nucleotides are TGTGCCAGCAGTTCTTCCGGGAGGAACACCGGGGAGCTGTTTTTT. Its protein product is CASSSSGRNTGELFF. The rearrangement uses TRBV6-5 and TRBJ2-2; the D gene is possibly TRBD2 (6 bases). Trimming pared 4 bases from V and 1 base from J, leaving 10 bases between. CDR1 and CDR2 (germline): MNHEY, SVGAGI. This CDR3 has 15 amino acids.

This clonotype was picked up a small number of times. The chain has TRBV10-3 and TRBJ2-1, with D maybe TRBD1 (6 bases). The CDR3 covers 13 residues. Looked up from germline, CDR1 is ENHRY and CDR2 is SYGVKD. Trimming left V 8 bases short and J 6 bases short, with 14 bases between. The CDR3: CAIGFQGRNEQFF. For the CDR3, the DNA is TGTGCCATCGGGTTTCAGGGGCGCAATGAGCAGTTCTTC.

There are a few counts of this clonotype. The chain links TRBV11-2 to TRBJ2-3; D not resolved. The CDR3 extends over 12 amino acids. Trimming pared 5 bases from V and 6 bases from J, leaving 9 bases between. The germline CDR1 and CDR2 sequences are SGHAT and FQNNGV. CDR3 bases: TGTGCCAGCAGCACACGGTGGGATACGCAGTATTTT. Amino acid sequence: CASSTRWDTQYF.

This clonotype was observed a handful of times. The gene calls are TRBV7-3 and TRBJ2-4; 7 bases align to TRBD1. Germline loops: CDR1 SGHTA, CDR2 FQGTGA. CDR3 size: 14 residues. Germline trimming cut 1 base from V and 8 bases from J; bases unmatched to any gene: 5. CDR3 DNA: TGTGCCAGCAGCTTAAATCTGCAGGGGGACATTCAGTACTTC. Amino acids: CASSLNLQGDIQYF.

This chain uses TRBV20-1 with TRBJ1-1, with a possible D match to TRBD1 (5 bases). From germline, CDR1 is DFQATT and CDR2 SNEGSKA (reference sequence). The CDR3 is 15 amino acids. The V and J ends lost 2 bases and 6 bases respectively, with 19 bases between them. The CDR3 loop reads CSARPGTWGGAEAFF. Here the CDR3 DNA reads TGCAGTGCTAGACCTGGAACCTGGGGCGGGGCTGAAGCTTTCTTT.

Ten or more counts support this clonotype. The V and J genes are TRBV12-3 or TRBV12-4 and TRBJ1-2, with 9 bases identical to TRBD1. V lost 6 bases to trimming and J lost 4 bases; unmatched junction nucleotides: 3. The CDR3 extends over 13 amino acids. The CDR3 sequence: CASSLGQGYGYTF. The CDR3, as DNA: TGTGCCAGCAGCTTGGGACAGGGCTATGGCTACACCTTC.

V is TRBV2 and J is TRBJ1-1; D unclear. Germline-derived CDR1 and CDR2 are SNHLY and FYNNEI. Between the trimmed V and J ends, which lost 3 bases and 0 bases, there was a span of 5 bases. The CDR3 extends over 13 amino acids. The CDR3 reads CASSDHMNTEAFF. DNA for the CDR3: TGTGCCAGCAGTGATCATATGAACACTGAAGCTTTCTTT.

The V gene is TRBV18, the J gene TRBJ2-1; D is ambiguous. The CDR3 covers 12 residues. V lost 2 bases and J 9 bases, leaving 8 bases between the germline ends. Germline V gives CDR1 KGHSH, CDR2 LQKENI. The CDR3 sequence is CASSPGLSEQFF. The DNA of the CDR3 is TGTGCCAGCTCACCAGGGCTCTCTGAGCAGTTCTTC. Full variable domain (rest looked up from reference TRBV18 and TRBJ2-1): NAGVMQNPRHLVRRRGQEARLRCSPMKGHSHVYWYRQLPEEGLKFMVYLQKENIIDESGMPKERFSAEFPKEGPSILRIQQVVRGDSAAYFCASSPGLSEQFFGPGTRLTVL.

Points on this clonotype: Its ends do not fully match the called genes, so a read error is possible. This sequence joins TRBV4-1 and TRBJ1-3; the match to TRBD1 covers 7 bases. The V gene's germline CDR1 is MGHRA and CDR2 YSYEKL. The CDR3 has 13 amino acids. In DNA, the CDR3 is TGCGCCAGCAGCCGAGCGGATCGGGACAGCTGCCAATTT. This codes for CASSRADRDSCQF.

This chain connects TRBV3-1 to TRBJ2-3; D is uncertain. V lost 1 base and J lost 4, with 9 bases in between. CDR1 and CDR2 from the germline V gene are LGHDT and YNNKEL (reference sequence). The CDR3 runs to 14 residues. CDR3 region: CASSQARYSDTQYF. The CDR3 DNA follows: TGTGCCAGCAGCCAAGCTAGGTACTCAGATACGCAGTATTTT.

In this sample, this clonotype turned up a few times. This chain joins TRBV18 and TRBJ1-1, with D perhaps TRBD1 (5 bases). The germline CDR1 and CDR2 sequences are KGHSH and LQKENI. V was shortened by 3 bases and J by 11 bases, with 13 bases between the two germline ends. The CDR3 has 12 amino acids. DNA for the CDR3: TGTGCCAGCTCACCTCTCAGGGAGGAGGCTTTCTTT. The encoded protein is CASSPLREEAFF. Full variable domain (rest looked up from reference TRBV18 and TRBJ1-1): NAGVMQNPRHLVRRRGQEARLRCSPMKGHSHVYWYRQLPEEGLKFMVYLQKENIIDESGMPKERFSAEFPKEGPSILRIQQVVRGDSAAYFCASSPLREEAFFGQGTRLTVV.

This clonotype has more than one count but fewer than ten. The J gene is TRBJ1-6, the V gene TRBV6-2 or TRBV6-3; 11 bases are shared with TRBD1. Germline V gene data show CDR1 as MNHEY and CDR2 as SVGEGT. The junction had 12 bases not matched to a gene; V was cut back by 5 bases and J by 9 bases. The CDR3 is 17 amino acids. CDR3 in amino acids: CASSRDRGNIGVSPLHF. CDR3 bases: TGTGCCAGCAGTCGGGACAGGGGGAACATTGGTGTTTCACCCCTCCACTTT.

The table lists this clonotype with a few counts. The V call is TRBV27, the J call TRBJ2-1; D gene unclear. Trimming cost V 4 bases and J 2 bases, with 9 bases left between them. Germline CDR1 is MNHEY and CDR2 is SMNVEV (reference sequence). The CDR3 is made up of 14 amino acids. The CDR3 sequence: CASSSSNAYNEQFF. For the CDR3, the DNA is TGTGCCAGCAGTTCGTCCAACGCCTACAATGAGCAGTTCTTC.

The CDR3 DNA sequence: TGTGCCAGCAGTTTTCCCCAGGGGGCTACAAATGAGCAGTTCTTC. This sequence encodes CASSFPQGATNEQFF. The V and J genes are TRBV28 and TRBJ2-1, with 8 bases aligning to TRBD1. Germline CDR1 reads MDHEN; CDR2 reads SYDVKM. The CDR3 runs to 15 residues. Unmatched junction bases numbered 8, after V lost 3 bases and J lost 7 bases. Based on the CDR3 plus reference TRBV28 and TRBJ2-1, the full variable domain is DVKVTQSSRYLVKRTGEKVFLECVQDMDHENMFWYRQDPGLGLRLIYFSYDVKMKEKGDIPEGYSVSREKKERFSLILESASTNQTSMYLCASSFPQGATNEQFFGPGTRLTVL.

J is TRBJ2-3 and V is TRBV20-1, with no clear D. Germline CDR1 DFQATT, CDR2 SNEGSKA (reference sequence). V gave up 5 bases and J gave up 7 bases, with 10 bases separating them. The CDR3 sequence is 11 residues long. The CDR3, as DNA: TGCAGTGCTTCTCGGACCCATACGCAGTATTTT. Protein: CSASRTHTQYF.

This clonotype was observed a handful of times. The chain is built from TRBV7-7 and TRBJ2-5; D is undetermined. V dropped 1 base and J dropped 4 bases, with 7 bases sitting between them. The CDR3 sequence is 13 residues long. The V gene's germline CDR1 is SSHAT and CDR2 FNYEAQ (reference sequence). In nucleotides, the CDR3 is TGTGCCAGCAGCTTAGGCCCCGGAGAGACCCAGTACTTC. Translation: CASSLGPGETQYF.

This clonotype was recorded at least ten times. CDR3 coding DNA: TGTGCCAGCAGCTTACCCCGGGCTAGCGGGGACACAGATACGCAGTATTTT. Protein product: CASSLPRASGDTDTQYF. This chain links TRBV7-9 with TRBJ2-3; 9 nucleotides match TRBD2. The V gene's germline CDR1 is SEHNR and CDR2 FQNEAQ (reference sequence). J lost 2 bases, V lost 2 bases, and 8 bases had no gene match. This CDR3 has 17 amino acids.